This is a list of T cell receptor beta chains from one sample in a study of early T cells in non-severe SARS-CoV-2 infection. TCRdb independently ran MiXCR on the 5' RACE reads; one entry per CDR3 protein. In the table there are more than 50,000 distinct CDR3 sequences, approximately 13% of which are singletons. Sequencing was performed on whole blood, taken at baseline. Receptors were obtained from an adult who was a healthcare worker with PCR-confirmed SARS-CoV-2 infection or an uninfected control (not recorded which). The CDR3 runs from the conserved cysteine through the conserved F or W. A D gene is named only where the DNA matches it firmly. Rows may omit the clone size; those that give it use once, few, many or a size class.

>-|TRBV2|-|TRBJ2-7
CASRLRVSYEQYF
TGTGCCAGCAGGCTCCGGGTTTCCTACGAGCAGTACTTC
>few|TRBV7-3|TRBD1|TRBJ2-7
CASSSTQGGEQYF
TGTGCCAGCAGCTCCACACAGGGGGGCGAGCAGTACTTC
>few|TRBV9|-|TRBJ1-2
CASSPSGAVNYGYTF
TGTGCCAGCAGCCCCAGTGGGGCCGTTAACTATGGCTACACCTTC
>-|TRBV7-9|-|TRBJ2-1
CASSPRTGTYNEQFF
TGTGCCAGCAGCCCCCGGACGGGGACTTACAATGAGCAGTTCTTC
>many|TRBV11-2|-|TRBJ2-3
CASSLDHQRGGRDTQYF
TGTGCCAGCAGCTTAGATCATCAGAGGGGGGGCAGAGATACGCAGTATTTT
>many|TRBV5-6|-|TRBJ2-7
CASARGADYEQYF
TGTGCCAGCGCTAGGGGGGCGGACTACGAGCAGTACTTC
>few|TRBV21-1|-|TRBJ2-1
CASSKAGREEAYNEQFF
TGTGCCAGCAGCAAAGCAGGACGGGAGGAAGCCTACAATGAGCAGTTCTTC
>many|TRBV11-2|-|TRBJ2-1
CASSPIAFSSYNEQFF
TGTGCCAGCAGCCCGATTGCGTTTTCTTCCTACAATGAGCAGTTCTTC
>many|TRBV5-6|TRBD2|TRBJ2-1
CASSWGLAAIYNEQFF
TGTGCCAGCAGCTGGGGACTAGCGGCCATTTACAATGAGCAGTTCTTC
>-|TRBV19|-|TRBJ2-2
CASNVPSTGELFF
TGTGCCAGTAACGTGCCGAGCACCGGGGAGCTGTTTTTT
>-|TRBV12-3/TRBV12-4|TRBD2|TRBJ2-3
CASTGGALSDTQYF
TGTGCCAGCACCGGGGGGGCTCTTTCAGATACGCAGTATTTT
>-|TRBV6-5|-|TRBJ2-3
CASRQGVRTDTQYF
TGTGCCAGCAGACAAGGAGTGAGAACAGATACGCAGTATTTT
>few|TRBV7-3|-|TRBJ2-2
CASSLTGTPAGELFF
TGTGCCAGCAGCTTGACCGGGACCCCCGCCGGGGAGCTGTTTTTT
>many|TRBV7-9|-|TRBJ2-5
CASSPQDVLYQETQYF
TGTGCCAGCAGTCCGCAGGACGTATTGTATCAAGAGACCCAGTACTTC
>many|TRBV4-1|-|TRBJ2-7
CASSQGSPAKAYEQYF
TGCGCCAGCAGCCAAGGGAGCCCAGCGAAGGCCTACGAGCAGTACTTC
>few|TRBV27|-|TRBJ2-7
CASSARGSGYEQYF
TGTGCCAGCAGTGCCAGGGGATCGGGGTACGAGCAGTACTTC
>-|TRBV6-5|-|TRBJ2-1
CASSSLSGADYNEQFF
TGTGCCAGCAGCAGCCTGAGTGGCGCCGACTACAATGAGCAGTTCTTC
>few|TRBV5-1|-|TRBJ2-1
CASSPLGGYNEQFF
TGCGCCAGCAGCCCCCTGGGAGGCTACAATGAGCAGTTCTTC
>-|TRBV6-1|TRBD2|TRBJ2-1
CASSRRTSGFDNEQFF
TGTGCCAGCAGCCGTCGGACTAGCGGGTTTGACAATGAGCAGTTCTTC
>many|TRBV7-2|-|TRBJ1-2
CASSLGFGYTF
TGTGCCAGCAGCTTGGGTTTTGGCTACACCTTC
>many|TRBV3-1|TRBD1|TRBJ2-5
CASSQDRGFAETQYF
TGTGCCAGCAGCCAAGACAGGGGGTTCGCGGAGACCCAGTACTTC
>-|TRBV12-5|-|TRBJ1-5
CASGFYQPQHF
TGTGCTAGTGGTTTTTATCAGCCCCAGCATTTT
>many|TRBV11-2|TRBD1|TRBJ1-1
CASSLWDRALRTEAFF
TGTGCCAGCAGCCTCTGGGACAGGGCGTTGCGCACTGAAGCTTTCTTT
>many|TRBV7-2|-|TRBJ1-4
CASSLQLGVPNEKLFF
TGTGCCAGCAGCTTACAGTTGGGGGTCCCAAATGAAAAACTGTTTTTT
>few|TRBV5-6|TRBD2|TRBJ2-5
CASSLFETSRGWTQYF
TGTGCCAGCAGCTTGTTTGAGACTAGCAGAGGTTGGACCCAGTACTTC
>-|TRBV29-1|-|TRBJ2-1
CSVVGGFLSSYNEQFF
TGCAGCGTTGTAGGGGGGTTCTTGAGCTCCTACAATGAGCAGTTCTTC